This T cell receptor (beta chain) appears in the sequencing data of a study of T cell repertoires in cytomegalovirus infection. Turning to the study itself: Both a matching HLA type and CMV infection were indicated by public TCR beta signatures. Notes on the study in general: Clonotype analysis showed dominance of the ex vivo response by HLA-C-restricted CMV-specific TCR beta clonotypes. Based on cumulative public TCR beta family frequency, carriers of CMV plus the relevant HLA were identified.

This CDR3 is built from 15 residues. Germline lookup yields CDR1 MNHEY and CDR2 SMNVEV (reference sequence). The ends were cut back, 6 bases at V and 0 bases at J, with 14 bases in the middle. TCRdb processed the reads anew with MiXCR; each CDR3 protein has one entry. The sample has roughly 110,000 distinct CDR3 sequences, 10% seen once. The sample holds many counts of this clonotype. Its antigen is undetermined. The clonotype was recovered from a human donor in good health (CMV status not recorded). Some clones in this sample may be carry-over from other donors' samples. This sequence joins TRBV27 and TRBJ1-2; possibly TRBD1 for D (5 bases). What was sequenced was PBMCs, sequenced either directly or after in vitro stimulation (not recorded which). The CDR3 protein is CASREGTAPNYGYTF. CDR3 DNA sequence: TGTGCCAGCAGGGAAGGGACGGCCCCTAACTATGGCTACACCTTC.